The present TCR beta chain was sequenced within a study of glioma-infiltrating T cells after dendritic cell vaccination. TCRdb's copy holds only in-frame clones and misses some; the assay was immunoSEQ multiplex PCR. The table shows more than 60,000 clones, with approximately 78% occurring only once. V was clipped by 9 bases and J by 7 bases, with 15 bases between them. The CDR3 is 12 amino acids. Germline V gene lookup returns CDR1 MDHEN and CDR2 SYDVKM. The material sequenced was blood, taken before dendritic cell vaccination. The clonotype comes from a human donor with glioblastoma. This rearrangement joins TRBV28 to TRBJ1-1; D is possibly TRBD1 (6 bases). The CDR3 loop is CASTGIPHEAFF. In DNA form, the CDR3 reads TGTGCCAGTACAGGGATCCCACATGAAGCTTTCTTT.